This T cell receptor (beta chain) was retrieved from a study of neurological immune-mediated disorders. Healthy controls consisted of blood bank volunteers in Maryland, USA. Between the trimmed V and J ends, which lost 6 bases and 3 bases, there was a span of 17 bases. The CDR3 extends over 15 amino acids. Germline V CDR1 and CDR2: MNHEY, SVGAGI. cDNA was made by 5'RACE with 10-nucleotide random UMIs. Every sequencing run produced over 180 million TCR-beta sequences that came from 15-18 subjects. MiXCR, run by TCRdb on the 5' RACE reads, gives a single entry per CDR3 protein. This table has around 30,000 distinct CDR3 sequences, approximately 4.5% appearing once. This clonotype came up many times.

The sample comprised PBMCs. This receptor was identified in a man younger than 35 in good health. J is TRBJ1-2 and V is TRBV6-5, with no clear D. The CDR3 spells CASRKSVEPHYGYTF. CDR3 DNA: TGTGCCAGCAGGAAGAGTGTTGAACCACACTATGGCTACACCTTC.